This T cell receptor (beta chain) was identified in a study of molecular identifiers for immune sequencing clone quantification. Libraries for naive CD8 T cells, which were made from around 18,000 to 910,000 sorted cells, drew on 10%, 30% or 50% of the RNA. Naive CD8 T cells were picked out by sorting for CD8+CD4-CCR7+CD45RA+. This clonotype was detected only a few times. This CDR3 is 16 amino acids long. V lost 0 bases and J 2 bases, leaving 14 bases between the germline ends. Looked up from germline, CDR1 is SGHDN and CDR2 is FVKESK. The authors built bulk TCR libraries by previously described methods with listed TCR primers. One entry per CDR3 protein results from TCRdb running MiXCR on the PCR reads. The sample includes 62,000 or so distinct CDR3 sequences, less than 20% of them seen just once.

The specimen was naive CD8+ T cells from blood, with Jurkat cell RNA spiked in. Described subset: FACS-sorted CD8+CD4-CCR7+CD45RA+ naive T cells. The chain carries TRBV14 and TRBJ2-7; D gene ambiguous. The source is a human donor in good health. Some libraries in this study had Jurkat cell RNA spiked in. The CDR3 sequence: CASSQDYGETPYEQYF. CDR3 nucleotide sequence: TGTGCCAGCAGCCAAGATTATGGCGAGACCCCCTACGAGCAGTACTTC.